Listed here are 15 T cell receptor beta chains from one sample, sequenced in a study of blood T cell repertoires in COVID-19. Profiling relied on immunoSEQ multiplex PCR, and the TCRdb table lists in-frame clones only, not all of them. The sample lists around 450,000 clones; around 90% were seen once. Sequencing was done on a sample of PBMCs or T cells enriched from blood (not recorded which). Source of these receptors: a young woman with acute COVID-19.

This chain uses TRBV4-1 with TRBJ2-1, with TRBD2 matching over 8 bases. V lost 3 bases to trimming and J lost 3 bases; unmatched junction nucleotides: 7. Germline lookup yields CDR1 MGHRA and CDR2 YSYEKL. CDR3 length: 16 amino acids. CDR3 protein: CASSQLRGGNYNEQFF. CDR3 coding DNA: TGCGCCAGCAGCCAGCTCCGCGGGGGGAACTACAATGAGCAGTTCTTC.

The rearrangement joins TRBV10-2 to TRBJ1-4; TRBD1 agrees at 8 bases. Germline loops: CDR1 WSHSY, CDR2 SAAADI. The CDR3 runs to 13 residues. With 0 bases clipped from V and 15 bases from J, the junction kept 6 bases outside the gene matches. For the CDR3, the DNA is TGCGCCAGCAGTGAGTCCGTCAGGACAGGGTTGTTTTTT. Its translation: CASSESVRTGLFF.

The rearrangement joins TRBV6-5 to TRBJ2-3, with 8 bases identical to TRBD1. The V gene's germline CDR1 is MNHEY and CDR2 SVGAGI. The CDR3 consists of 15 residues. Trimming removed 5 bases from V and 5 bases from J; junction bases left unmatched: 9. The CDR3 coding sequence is TGTGCCAGCAGTATACGGACAGGGCTGGTAGATACGCAGTATTTT. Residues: CASSIRTGLVDTQYF.

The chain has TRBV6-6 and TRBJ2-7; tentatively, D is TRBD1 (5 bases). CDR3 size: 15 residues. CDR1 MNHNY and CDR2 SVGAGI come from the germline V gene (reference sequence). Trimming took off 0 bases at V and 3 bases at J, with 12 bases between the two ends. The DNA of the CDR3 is TGTGCCAGCAGTTACTCGCAGGGTATCGGCTACGAGCAGTACTTC. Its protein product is CASSYSQGIGYEQYF.

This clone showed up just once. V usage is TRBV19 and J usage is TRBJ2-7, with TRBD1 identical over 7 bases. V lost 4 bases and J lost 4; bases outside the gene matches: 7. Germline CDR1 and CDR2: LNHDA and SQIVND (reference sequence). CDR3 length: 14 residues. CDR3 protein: CASSTKQGWYEQYF. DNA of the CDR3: TGTGCCAGTAGTACAAAACAGGGGTGGTACGAGCAGTACTTC. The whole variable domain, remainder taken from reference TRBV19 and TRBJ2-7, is DGGITQSPKYLFRKEGQNVTLSCEQNLNHDAMYWYRQDPGQGLRLIYYSQIVNDFQKGDIAEGYSVSREKKESFPLTVTSAQKNPTAFYLCASSTKQGWYEQYFGPGTRLTVT.

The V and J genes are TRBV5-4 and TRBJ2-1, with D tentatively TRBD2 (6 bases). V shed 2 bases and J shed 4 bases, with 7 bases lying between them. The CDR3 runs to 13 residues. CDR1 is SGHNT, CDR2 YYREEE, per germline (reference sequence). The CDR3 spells CASSFGTYNEQFF. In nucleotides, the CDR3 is TGTGCCAGCAGCTTCGGGACTTACAATGAGCAGTTCTTC.

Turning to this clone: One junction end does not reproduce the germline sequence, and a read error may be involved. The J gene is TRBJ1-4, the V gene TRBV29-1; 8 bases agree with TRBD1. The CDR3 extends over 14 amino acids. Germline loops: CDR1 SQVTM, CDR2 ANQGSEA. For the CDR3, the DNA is TGCAGCGTCGAAGGGACAGGCCTTAATGAAAAACTGTTTTTT. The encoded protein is CSVEGTGLNEKLFF.

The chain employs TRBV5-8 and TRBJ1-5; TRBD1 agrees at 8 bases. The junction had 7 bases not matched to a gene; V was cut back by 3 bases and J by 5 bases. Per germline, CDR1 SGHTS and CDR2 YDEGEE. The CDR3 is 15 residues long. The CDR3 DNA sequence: TGTGCCAGCAGCTGGGGGACAGGCCCTGATCAGCCCCAGCATTTT. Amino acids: CASSWGTGPDQPQHF.

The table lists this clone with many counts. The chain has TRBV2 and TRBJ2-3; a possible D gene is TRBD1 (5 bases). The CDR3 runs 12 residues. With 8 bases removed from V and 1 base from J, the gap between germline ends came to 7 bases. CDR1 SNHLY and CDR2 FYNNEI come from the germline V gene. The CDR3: CASGQGTDTQYF. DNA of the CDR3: TGTGCCAGCGGACAAGGCACAGATACGCAGTATTTT.

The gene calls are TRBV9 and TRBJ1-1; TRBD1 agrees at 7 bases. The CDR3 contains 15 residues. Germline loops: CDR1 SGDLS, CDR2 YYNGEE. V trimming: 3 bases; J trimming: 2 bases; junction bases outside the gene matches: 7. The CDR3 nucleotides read TGTGCCAGCAGCGCTCGACAGGGTACCAACACTGAAGCTTTCTTT. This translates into CASSARQGTNTEAFF.

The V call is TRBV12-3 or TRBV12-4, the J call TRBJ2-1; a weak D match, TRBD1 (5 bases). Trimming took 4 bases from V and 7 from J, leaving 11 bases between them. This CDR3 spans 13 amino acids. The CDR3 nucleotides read TGTGCCAGCAGTTCTAACAGGCGTAATGAGCAGTTCTTC. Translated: CASSSNRRNEQFF.

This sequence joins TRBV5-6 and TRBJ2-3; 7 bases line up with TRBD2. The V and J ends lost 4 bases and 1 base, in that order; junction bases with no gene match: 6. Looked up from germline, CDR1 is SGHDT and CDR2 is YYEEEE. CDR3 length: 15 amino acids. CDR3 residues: CASSKAGWGTDTQYF. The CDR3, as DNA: TGTGCCAGCAGCAAAGCGGGATGGGGCACAGATACGCAGTATTTT.

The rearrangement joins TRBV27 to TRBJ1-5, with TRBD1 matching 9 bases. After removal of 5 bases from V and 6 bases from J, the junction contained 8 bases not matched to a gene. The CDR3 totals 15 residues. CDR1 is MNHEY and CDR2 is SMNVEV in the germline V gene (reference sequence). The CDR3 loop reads CASSPTGGRSQPQHF. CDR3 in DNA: TGTGCCAGCAGTCCGACAGGGGGAAGAAGTCAGCCCCAGCATTTT.

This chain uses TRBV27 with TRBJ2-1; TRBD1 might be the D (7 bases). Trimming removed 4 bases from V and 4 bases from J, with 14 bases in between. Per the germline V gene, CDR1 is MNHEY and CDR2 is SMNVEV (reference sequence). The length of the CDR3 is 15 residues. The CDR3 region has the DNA TGTGCCAGCAGTTCGGAGGGGGCTGGATACAATGAGCAGTTCTTC. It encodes CASSSEGAGYNEQFF.

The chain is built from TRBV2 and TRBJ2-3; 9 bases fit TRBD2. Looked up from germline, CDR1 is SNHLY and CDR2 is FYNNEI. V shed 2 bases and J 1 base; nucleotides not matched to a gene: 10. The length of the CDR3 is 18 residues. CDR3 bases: TGTGCCAGCAGTGAACAGGACGGTGCGGGGGGGCGCACAGATACGCAGTATTTT. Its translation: CASSEQDGAGGRTDTQYF.